The 8 T cell receptor beta chains reported below all come from one sample, sequenced in a study of naive CD8 T cells in extremely preterm neonates. Assay: immunoSEQ multiplex PCR; the TCRdb copy retains only in-frame clones and omits some. Seen here are approximately 5,200 clones, about 97% observed once, and the top ten hold 0.7% to 0.85%. The sequenced sample was naive CD8+ T cells from blood. Receptors originate from a human donor in good health.

CDR3 sequence (DNA): TGTGCCAGCGGACAGGGGGATCAGCCCCAGCATTTT. Its translation is CASGQGDQPQHF. The chain combines TRBV9 with TRBJ1-5, with 10 positions matching TRBD1. The J segment lost 5 bases and the V segment lost 7 bases, leaving 0 bases of the junction unmatched. Germline V CDR1 and CDR2: SGDLS, YYNGEE. The CDR3 has 12 residues. Combining the CDR3 with reference TRBV9 and TRBJ1-5 gives the whole variable domain DSGVTQTPKHLITATGQRVTLRCSPRSGDLSVYWYQQSLDQGLQFLIQYYNGEERAKGNILERFSAQQFPDLHSELNLSSLELGDSALYFCASGQGDQPQHFGDGTRLSIL.

V and J are TRBV27 and TRBJ1-5; perhaps TRBD1 as D (6 bases). Trimming pared 1 base from V and 1 base from J, leaving 17 bases between. Germline V gives CDR1 MNHEY, CDR2 SMNVEV (reference sequence). The CDR3 contains 18 residues. CDR3 in DNA: TGTGCCAGCAGTTTATTAGGGGCAGGGGATCGGAGCAATCAGCCCCAGCATTTT. Translation gives CASSLLGAGDRSNQPQHF.

The rearrangement joins TRBV19 to TRBJ1-1, with a tentative D call TRBD1 (6 bases). From germline, CDR1 is LNHDA and CDR2 SQIVND (reference sequence). The germline V and J ends were trimmed by 8 bases and 7 bases, with 20 bases remaining between them. The CDR3 length is 14 residues. DNA of the CDR3: TGTGCCAGTCAGAGTGTTCAGGGGTGGAATGAAGCTTTCTTT. Amino acid sequence: CASQSVQGWNEAFF. The variable domain in full, with the rest retrieved from reference TRBV19 and TRBJ1-1, is DGGITQSPKYLFRKEGQNVTLSCEQNLNHDAMYWYRQDPGQGLRLIYYSQIVNDFQKGDIAEGYSVSREKKESFPLTVTSAQKNPTAFYLCASQSVQGWNEAFFGQGTRLTVV.

The chain couples TRBV7-6 to TRBJ2-7; 7 nucleotides match TRBD1. The ends lost 5 bases at V and 7 bases at J; junction bases unmatched: 5. CDR1 is SGHVS and CDR2 is FNYEAQ in the germline V gene. CDR3 length: 12 amino acids. The CDR3 loop reads CASSPDRFEQYF. The DNA of the CDR3 is TGTGCCAGCAGCCCGGACAGGTTTGAGCAGTACTTC.

The CDR3, as DNA: TGTGCCAGCAGCTTGTGGTTCAGGGTTGGGAAGGGGGAGCAGTACGTC. Amino acids: CASSLWFRVGKGEQYV. V and J are TRBV5-5 and TRBJ2-7, with D perhaps matching TRBD1 (5 bases). The CDR3 covers 16 residues. Germline V gene lookup returns CDR1 SGHKS and CDR2 YYEKEE (reference sequence). Trimming stripped 1 base from V and 7 bases from J, with 21 bases between.

The chain carries TRBV27 and TRBJ1-5; D ambiguous. CDR1 and CDR2 (germline): MNHEY, SMNVEV (reference sequence). The length of the CDR3 is 12 residues. V was clipped by 2 bases and J by 7 bases, with 6 bases between them. CDR3 region: CASSLGGQPQHF. The CDR3 region has the DNA TGTGCCAGCAGTTTAGGAGGGCAGCCCCAGCATTTT.

The chain carries TRBV13 and TRBJ1-1; 9 bases map to TRBD1. Germline V lookup: CDR1 PRHDT, CDR2 FYEKMQ (reference sequence). This CDR3 spans 14 amino acids. Trimming cost V 1 base and J 4 bases; bases outside gene matches: 1. Here the CDR3 DNA reads TGTGCCAGCAGCTTAGAGACAGGGGGCACTGAAGCTTTCTTT. This translates into CASSLETGGTEAFF.

The CDR3 protein is CASSELSGGAYGYTF. For the CDR3, the DNA is TGTGCCAGCAGTGAATTATCGGGGGGCGCCTATGGCTACACCTTC. The chain links TRBV2 to TRBJ1-2, with D possibly matching TRBD1 (6 bases). The CDR3 has 15 residues. The V end lost 2 bases, the J end lost 4 bases, and 14 bases lay between the germline ends. Germline-derived CDR1 and CDR2 are SNHLY and FYNNEI.